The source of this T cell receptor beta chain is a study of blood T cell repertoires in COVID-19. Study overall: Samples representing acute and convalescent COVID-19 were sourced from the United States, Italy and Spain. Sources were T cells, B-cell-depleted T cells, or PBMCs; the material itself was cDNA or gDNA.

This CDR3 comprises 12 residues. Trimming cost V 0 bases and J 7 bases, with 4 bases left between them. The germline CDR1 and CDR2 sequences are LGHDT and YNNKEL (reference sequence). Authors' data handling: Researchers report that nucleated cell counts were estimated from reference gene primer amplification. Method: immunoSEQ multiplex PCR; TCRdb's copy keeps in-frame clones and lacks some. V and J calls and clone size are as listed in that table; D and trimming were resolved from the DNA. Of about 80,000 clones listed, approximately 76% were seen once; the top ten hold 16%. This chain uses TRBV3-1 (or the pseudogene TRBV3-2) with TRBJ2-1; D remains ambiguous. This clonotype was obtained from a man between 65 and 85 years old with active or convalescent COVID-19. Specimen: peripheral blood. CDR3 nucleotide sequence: TGTGCCAGCAGCCAAGACCAGAATGAGCAGTTCTTC. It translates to CASSQDQNEQFF.